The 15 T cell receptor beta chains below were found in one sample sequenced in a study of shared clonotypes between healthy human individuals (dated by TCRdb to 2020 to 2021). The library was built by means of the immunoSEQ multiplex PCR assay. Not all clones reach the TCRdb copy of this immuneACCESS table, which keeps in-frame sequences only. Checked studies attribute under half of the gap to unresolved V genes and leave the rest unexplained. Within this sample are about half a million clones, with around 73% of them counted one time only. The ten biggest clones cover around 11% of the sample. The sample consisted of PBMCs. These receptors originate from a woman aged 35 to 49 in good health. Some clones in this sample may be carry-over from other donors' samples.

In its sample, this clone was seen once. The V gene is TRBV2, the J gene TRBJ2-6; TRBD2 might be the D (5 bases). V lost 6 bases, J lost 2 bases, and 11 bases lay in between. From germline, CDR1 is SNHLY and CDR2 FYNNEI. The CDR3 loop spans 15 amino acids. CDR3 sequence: CASSGESAGANVLTF. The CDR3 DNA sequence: TGTGCCAGCAGCGGGGAATCGGCTGGGGCCAACGTCCTGACTTTC.

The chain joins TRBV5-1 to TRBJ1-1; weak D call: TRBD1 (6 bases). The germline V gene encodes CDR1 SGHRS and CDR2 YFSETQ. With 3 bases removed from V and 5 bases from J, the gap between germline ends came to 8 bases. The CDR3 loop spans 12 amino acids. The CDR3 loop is CASSSGETEAFF. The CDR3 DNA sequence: TGCGCCAGCAGCTCAGGGGAAACTGAAGCTTTCTTT. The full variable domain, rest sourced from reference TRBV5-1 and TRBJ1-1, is KAGVTQTPRYLIKTRGQQVTLSCSPISGHRSVSWYQQTPGQGLQFLFEYFSETQRNKGNFPGRFSGRQFSNSRSEMNVSTLELGDSALYLCASSSGETEAFFGQGTRLTVV.

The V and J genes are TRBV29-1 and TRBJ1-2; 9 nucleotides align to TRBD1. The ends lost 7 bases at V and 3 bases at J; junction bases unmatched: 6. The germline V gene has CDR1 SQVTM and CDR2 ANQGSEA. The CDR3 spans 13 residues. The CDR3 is CSAWTGVDYGYTF. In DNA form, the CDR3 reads TGCAGCGCATGGACAGGGGTCGACTATGGCTACACCTTC.

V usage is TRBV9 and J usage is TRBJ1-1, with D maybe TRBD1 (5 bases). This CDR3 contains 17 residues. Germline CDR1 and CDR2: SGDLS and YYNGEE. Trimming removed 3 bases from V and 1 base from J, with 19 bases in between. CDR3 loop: CASSAHLRDYGNTEAFF. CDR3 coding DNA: TGTGCCAGCAGCGCTCACCTCCGGGACTACGGGAACACTGAAGCTTTCTTT.

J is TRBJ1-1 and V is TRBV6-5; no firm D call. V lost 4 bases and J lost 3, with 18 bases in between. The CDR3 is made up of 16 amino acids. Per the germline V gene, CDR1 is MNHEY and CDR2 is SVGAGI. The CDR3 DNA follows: TGTGCCAGCAGTTCCAAAGTTCCCGGTCAGGACACTGAAGCTTTCTTT. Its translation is CASSSKVPGQDTEAFF.

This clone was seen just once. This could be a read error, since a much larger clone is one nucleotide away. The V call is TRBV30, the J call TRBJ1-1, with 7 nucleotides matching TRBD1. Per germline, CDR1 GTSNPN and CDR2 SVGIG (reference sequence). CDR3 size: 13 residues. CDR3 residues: CAWSPDRNAEAFF. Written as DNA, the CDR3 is TGTGCCTGGAGCCCGGACAGGAACGCTGAAGCTTTCTTT.

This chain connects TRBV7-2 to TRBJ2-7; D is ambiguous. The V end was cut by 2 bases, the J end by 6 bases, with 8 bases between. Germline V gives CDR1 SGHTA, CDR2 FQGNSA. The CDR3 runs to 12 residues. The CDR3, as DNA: TGTGCCAGCAGCTTAATTCGATGCGAGCAGTACTTC. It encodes CASSLIRCEQYF.

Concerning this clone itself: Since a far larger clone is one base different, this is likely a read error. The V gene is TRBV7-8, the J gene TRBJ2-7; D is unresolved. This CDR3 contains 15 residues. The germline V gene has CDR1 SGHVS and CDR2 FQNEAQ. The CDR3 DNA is TGTGCCAGCAGTTTCCTCCGCTACTCACCCTACGAGCAGTGCTTC. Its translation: CASSFLRYSPYEQCF.

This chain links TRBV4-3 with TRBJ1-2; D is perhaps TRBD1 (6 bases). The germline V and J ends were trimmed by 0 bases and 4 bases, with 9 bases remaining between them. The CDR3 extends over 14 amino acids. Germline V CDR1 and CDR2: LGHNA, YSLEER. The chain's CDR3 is CASSQEGARYGYTF. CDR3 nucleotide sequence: TGCGCCAGCAGCCAAGAGGGGGCGCGCTATGGCTACACCTTC.

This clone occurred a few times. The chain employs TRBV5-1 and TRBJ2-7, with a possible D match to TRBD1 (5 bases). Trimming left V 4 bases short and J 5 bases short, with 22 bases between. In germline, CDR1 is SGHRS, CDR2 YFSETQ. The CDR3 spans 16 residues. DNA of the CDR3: TGCGCCAGCAGCCCCACAACACAGGTAACGCTAAACGAGCAGTACTTC. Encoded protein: CASSPTTQVTLNEQYF. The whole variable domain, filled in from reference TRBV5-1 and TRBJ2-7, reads KAGVTQTPRYLIKTRGQQVTLSCSPISGHRSVSWYQQTPGQGLQFLFEYFSETQRNKGNFPGRFSGRQFSNSRSEMNVSTLELGDSALYLCASSPTTQVTLNEQYFGPGTRLTVT.

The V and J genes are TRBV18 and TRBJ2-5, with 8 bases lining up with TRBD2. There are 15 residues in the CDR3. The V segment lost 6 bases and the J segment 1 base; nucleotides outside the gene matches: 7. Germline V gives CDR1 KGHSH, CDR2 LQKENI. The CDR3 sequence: CASSPGLGSQETQYF. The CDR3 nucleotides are TGTGCCAGCTCCCCGGGACTAGGATCCCAAGAGACCCAGTACTTC.

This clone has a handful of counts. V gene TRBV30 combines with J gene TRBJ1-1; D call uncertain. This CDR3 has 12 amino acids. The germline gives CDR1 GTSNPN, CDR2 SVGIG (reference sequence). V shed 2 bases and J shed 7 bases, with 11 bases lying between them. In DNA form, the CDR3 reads TGTGCCTGGAGTCAAGAGTCGGGTGAAGCTTTCTTT. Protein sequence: CAWSQESGEAFF.

The chain's CDR3 is CASSRTIAGVAKNIQYF. The CDR3 region has the DNA TGTGCCAGCAGCCGCACGATAGCGGGAGTAGCCAAAAACATTCAGTACTTC. J is TRBJ2-4 and V is TRBV5-6, with 9 bases identical to TRBD2. This CDR3 spans 17 amino acids. Germline V gene data show CDR1 as SGHDT and CDR2 as YYEEEE. The V and J ends lost 4 bases and 0 bases, in that order; junction bases with no gene match: 8.

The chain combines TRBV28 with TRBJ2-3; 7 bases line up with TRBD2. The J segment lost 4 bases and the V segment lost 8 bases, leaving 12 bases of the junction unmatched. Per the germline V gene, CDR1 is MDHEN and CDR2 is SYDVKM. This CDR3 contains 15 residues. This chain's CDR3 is CASHQAGSPADTQYF. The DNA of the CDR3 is TGTGCCAGCCACCAAGCGGGGTCCCCCGCAGATACGCAGTATTTT.

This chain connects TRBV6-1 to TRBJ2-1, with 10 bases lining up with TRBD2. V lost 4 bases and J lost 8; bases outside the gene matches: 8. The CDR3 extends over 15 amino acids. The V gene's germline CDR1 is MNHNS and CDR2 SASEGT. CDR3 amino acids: CASSGEAGGPHEQFF. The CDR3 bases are TGTGCCAGCAGTGGGGAAGCGGGAGGGCCGCATGAGCAGTTCTTC.